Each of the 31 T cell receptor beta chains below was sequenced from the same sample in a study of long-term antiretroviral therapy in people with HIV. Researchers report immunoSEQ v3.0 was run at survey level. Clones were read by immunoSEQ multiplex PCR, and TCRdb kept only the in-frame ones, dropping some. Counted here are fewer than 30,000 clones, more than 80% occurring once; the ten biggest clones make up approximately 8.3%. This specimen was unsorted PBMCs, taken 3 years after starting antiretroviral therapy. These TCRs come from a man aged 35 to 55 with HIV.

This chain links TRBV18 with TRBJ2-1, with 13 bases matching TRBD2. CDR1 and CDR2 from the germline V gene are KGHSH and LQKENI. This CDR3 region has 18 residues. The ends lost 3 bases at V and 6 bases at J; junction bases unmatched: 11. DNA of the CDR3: TGTGCCAGCTCACCTGACGGGACTAGCGGGATTGGCTCCAATGAGCAGTTCTTC. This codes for CASSPDGTSGIGSNEQFF.

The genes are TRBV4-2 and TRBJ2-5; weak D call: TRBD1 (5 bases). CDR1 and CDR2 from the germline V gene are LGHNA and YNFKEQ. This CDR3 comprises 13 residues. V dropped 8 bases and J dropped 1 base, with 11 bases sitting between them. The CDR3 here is CASGIGVQETQYF. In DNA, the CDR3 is TGTGCCAGCGGTATAGGGGTCCAAGAGACCCAGTACTTC.

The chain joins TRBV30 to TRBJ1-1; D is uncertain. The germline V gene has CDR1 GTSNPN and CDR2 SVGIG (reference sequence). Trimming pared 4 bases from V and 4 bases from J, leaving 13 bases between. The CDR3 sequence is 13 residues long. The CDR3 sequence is CAWKLIRATEAFF. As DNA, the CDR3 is TGTGCCTGGAAGCTAATAAGGGCCACTGAAGCTTTCTTT.

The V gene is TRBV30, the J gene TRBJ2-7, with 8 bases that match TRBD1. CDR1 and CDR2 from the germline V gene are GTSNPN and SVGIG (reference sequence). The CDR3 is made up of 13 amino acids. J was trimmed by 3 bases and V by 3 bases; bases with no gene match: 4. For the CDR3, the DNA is TGTGCCTGGAGAGTGGGGACAGGCTACGAGCAGTACTTC. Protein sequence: CAWRVGTGYEQYF.

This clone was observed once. CDR3 nucleotides: TGTGCCAGCAGCTCCCCGGATAACAGGGACGGCTACACCTTC. This encodes CASSSPDNRDGYTF. The gene calls are TRBV7-2 and TRBJ1-2, with D maybe TRBD1 (6 bases). V was pared by 4 bases and J by 8 bases, with 17 bases between. There are 14 residues in the CDR3. CDR1 and CDR2 (germline): SGHTA, FQGNSA.

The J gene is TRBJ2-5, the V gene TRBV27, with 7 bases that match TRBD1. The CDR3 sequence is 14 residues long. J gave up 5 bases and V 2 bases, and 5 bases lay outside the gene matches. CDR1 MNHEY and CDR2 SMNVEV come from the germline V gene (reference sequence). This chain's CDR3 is CASSLRDSQETQYF. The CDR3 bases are TGTGCCAGCAGTTTACGGGACAGCCAGGAGACCCAGTACTTC.

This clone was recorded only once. CDR3 DNA: TGTGCCAGTAGTCTACTAGCGGGGGGAGTCACAGATACGCAGTATTTT. Translating it yields CASSLLAGGVTDTQYF. This chain joins TRBV19 and TRBJ2-3; 12 bases align to TRBD2. Germline CDR1 LNHDA, CDR2 SQIVND (reference sequence). This CDR3 comprises 16 residues. J gave up 2 bases and V 5 bases, and 5 bases lay outside the gene matches.

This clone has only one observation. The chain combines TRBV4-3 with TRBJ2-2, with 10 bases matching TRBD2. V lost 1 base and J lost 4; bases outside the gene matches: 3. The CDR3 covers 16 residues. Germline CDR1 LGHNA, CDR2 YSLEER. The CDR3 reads CASSQASGRPTGELFF. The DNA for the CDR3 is TGCGCCAGCAGCCAAGCTAGCGGGAGACCCACCGGGGAGCTGTTTTTT.

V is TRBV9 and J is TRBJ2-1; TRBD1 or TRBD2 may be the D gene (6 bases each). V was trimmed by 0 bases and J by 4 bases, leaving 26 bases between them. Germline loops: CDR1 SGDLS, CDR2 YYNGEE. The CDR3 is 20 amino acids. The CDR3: CASSVEGGGFGLGNYNEQFF. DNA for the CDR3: TGTGCCAGCAGCGTAGAGGGGGGTGGGTTCGGATTGGGAAATTACAATGAGCAGTTCTTC.

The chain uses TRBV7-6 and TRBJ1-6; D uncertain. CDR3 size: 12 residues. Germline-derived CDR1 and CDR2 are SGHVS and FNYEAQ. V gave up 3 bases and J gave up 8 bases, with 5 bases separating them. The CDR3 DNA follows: TGTGCCAGCAGCTTTATGGATTCACCCCTCCACTTT. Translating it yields CASSFMDSPLHF.

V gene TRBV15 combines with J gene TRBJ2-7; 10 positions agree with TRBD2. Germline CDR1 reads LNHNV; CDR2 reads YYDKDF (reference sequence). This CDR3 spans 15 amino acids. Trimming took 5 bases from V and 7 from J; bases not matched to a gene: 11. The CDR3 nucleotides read TGTGCCACCAGCCGGCAGCGGCTAGCGGGAGTAGAGCAGTACTTC. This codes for CATSRQRLAGVEQYF.

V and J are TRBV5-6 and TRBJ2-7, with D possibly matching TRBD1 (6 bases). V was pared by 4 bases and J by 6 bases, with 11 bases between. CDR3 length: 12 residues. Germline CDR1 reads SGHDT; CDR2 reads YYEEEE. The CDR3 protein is CASSVTGTEQYF. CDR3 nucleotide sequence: TGTGCCAGCAGCGTAACAGGGACCGAGCAGTACTTC.

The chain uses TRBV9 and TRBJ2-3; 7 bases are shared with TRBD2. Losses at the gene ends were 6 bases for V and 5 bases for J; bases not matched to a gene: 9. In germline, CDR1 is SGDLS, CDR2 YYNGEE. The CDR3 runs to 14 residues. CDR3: CASTLTGGGDTQYF. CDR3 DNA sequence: TGTGCCAGCACACTTACTGGGGGGGGAGATACGCAGTATTTT.

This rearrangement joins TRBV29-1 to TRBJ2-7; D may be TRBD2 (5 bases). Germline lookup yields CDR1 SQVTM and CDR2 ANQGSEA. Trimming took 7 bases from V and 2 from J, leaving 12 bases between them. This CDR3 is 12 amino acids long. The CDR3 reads CSAGLLPYEQYF. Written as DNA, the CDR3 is TGCAGCGCCGGACTGCTGCCCTACGAGCAGTACTTC.

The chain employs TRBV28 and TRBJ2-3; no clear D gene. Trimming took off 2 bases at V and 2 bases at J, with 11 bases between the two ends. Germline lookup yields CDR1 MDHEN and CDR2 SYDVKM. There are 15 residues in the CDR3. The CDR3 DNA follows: TGTGCCAGCAGTTTACCCCCGGACCTCACAGATACGCAGTATTTT. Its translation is CASSLPPDLTDTQYF.

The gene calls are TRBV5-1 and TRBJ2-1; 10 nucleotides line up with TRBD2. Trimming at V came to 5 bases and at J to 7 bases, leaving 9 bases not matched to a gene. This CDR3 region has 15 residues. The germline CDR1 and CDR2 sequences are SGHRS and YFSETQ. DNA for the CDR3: TGCGCCAGCAGGGCGAGCGGGGGGGCAGGGAATGAGCAGTTCTTC. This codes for CASRASGGAGNEQFF. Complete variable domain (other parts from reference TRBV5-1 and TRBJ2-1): KAGVTQTPRYLIKTRGQQVTLSCSPISGHRSVSWYQQTPGQGLQFLFEYFSETQRNKGNFPGRFSGRQFSNSRSEMNVSTLELGDSALYLCASRASGGAGNEQFFGPGTRLTVL.

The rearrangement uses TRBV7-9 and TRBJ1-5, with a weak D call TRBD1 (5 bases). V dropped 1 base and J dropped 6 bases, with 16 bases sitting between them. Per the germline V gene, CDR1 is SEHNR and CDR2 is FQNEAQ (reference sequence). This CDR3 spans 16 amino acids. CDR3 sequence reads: CASSLGIGQGGQPQHF. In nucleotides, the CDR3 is TGTGCCAGCAGCTTAGGTATCGGCCAGGGTGGTCAGCCCCAGCATTTT.

CDR3 sequence reads: CASSLVNTGELFF. The CDR3 nucleotides are TGTGCCAGCAGCTTGGTTAACACCGGGGAGCTGTTTTTT. The chain is built from TRBV5-4 and TRBJ2-2; no firm D call. The germline V gene has CDR1 SGHNT and CDR2 YYREEE (reference sequence). The CDR3 spans 13 residues. The V and J ends lost 0 bases and 2 bases respectively, with 2 bases between them.

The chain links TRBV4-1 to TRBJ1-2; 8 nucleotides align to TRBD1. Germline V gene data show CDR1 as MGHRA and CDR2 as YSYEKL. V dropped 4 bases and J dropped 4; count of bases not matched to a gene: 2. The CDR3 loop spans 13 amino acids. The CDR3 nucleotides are TGCGCCAGCAGCCCACAGGGGGTCTATGGCTACACCTTC. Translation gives CASSPQGVYGYTF.

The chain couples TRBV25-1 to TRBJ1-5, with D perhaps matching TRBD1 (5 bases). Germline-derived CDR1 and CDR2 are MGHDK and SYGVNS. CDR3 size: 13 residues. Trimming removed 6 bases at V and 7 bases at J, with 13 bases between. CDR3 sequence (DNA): TGTGCCAGCAGCGAAGAGGGGCGGCAGCCCCAGCATTTT. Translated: CASSEEGRQPQHF.

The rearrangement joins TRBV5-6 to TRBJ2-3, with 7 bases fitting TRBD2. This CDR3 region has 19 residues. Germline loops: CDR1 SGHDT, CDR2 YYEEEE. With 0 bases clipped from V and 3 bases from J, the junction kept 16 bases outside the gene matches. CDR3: CASSLVWSGLAVETDTQYF. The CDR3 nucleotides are TGTGCCAGCAGCTTGGTGTGGTCAGGGCTAGCGGTAGAGACAGATACGCAGTATTTT. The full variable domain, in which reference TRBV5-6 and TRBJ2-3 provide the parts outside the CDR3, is DAGVTQSPTHLIKTRGQQVTLRCSPKSGHDTVSWYQQALGQGPQFIFQYYEEEERQRGNFPDRFSGHQFPNYSSELNVNALLLGDSALYLCASSLVWSGLAVETDTQYFGPGTRLTVL.

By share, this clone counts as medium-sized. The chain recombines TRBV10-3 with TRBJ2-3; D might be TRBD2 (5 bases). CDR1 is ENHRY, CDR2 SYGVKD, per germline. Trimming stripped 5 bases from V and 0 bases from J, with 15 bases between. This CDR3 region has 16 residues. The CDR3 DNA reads TGTGCCATCAGTAGCCAAATGGGCGGGAGCACAGATACGCAGTATTTT. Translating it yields CAISSQMGGSTDTQYF.

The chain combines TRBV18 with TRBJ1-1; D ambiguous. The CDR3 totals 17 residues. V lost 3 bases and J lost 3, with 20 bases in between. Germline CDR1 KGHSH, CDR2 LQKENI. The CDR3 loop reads CASSPLPQSGSHTEAFF. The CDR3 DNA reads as TGTGCCAGCTCACCCCTACCTCAGTCAGGATCGCACACTGAAGCTTTCTTT.

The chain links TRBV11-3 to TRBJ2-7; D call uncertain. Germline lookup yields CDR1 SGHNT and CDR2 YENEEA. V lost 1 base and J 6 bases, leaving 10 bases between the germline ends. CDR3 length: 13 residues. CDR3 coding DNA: TGTGCCAGCAGCTTAGGTTTGGCTACCGAGCAGTACTTC. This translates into CASSLGLATEQYF.

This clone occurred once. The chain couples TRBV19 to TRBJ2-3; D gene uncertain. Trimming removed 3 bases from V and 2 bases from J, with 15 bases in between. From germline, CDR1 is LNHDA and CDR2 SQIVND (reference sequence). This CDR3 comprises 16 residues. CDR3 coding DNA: TGTGCCAGTAGTATCCCTCTCAGACCTCCCACAGATACGCAGTATTTT. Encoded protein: CASSIPLRPPTDTQYF. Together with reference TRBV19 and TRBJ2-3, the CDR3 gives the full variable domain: DGGITQSPKYLFRKEGQNVTLSCEQNLNHDAMYWYRQDPGQGLRLIYYSQIVNDFQKGDIAEGYSVSREKKESFPLTVTSAQKNPTAFYLCASSIPLRPPTDTQYFGPGTRLTVL.

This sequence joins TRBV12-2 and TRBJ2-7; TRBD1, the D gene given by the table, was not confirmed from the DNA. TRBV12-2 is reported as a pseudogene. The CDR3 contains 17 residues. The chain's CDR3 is CASRFSRDRGTYEEQYF. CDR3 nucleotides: TGTGCAAGTCGCTTCTCCCGGGACAGGGGTACCTACGAAGAGCAGTACTTC.

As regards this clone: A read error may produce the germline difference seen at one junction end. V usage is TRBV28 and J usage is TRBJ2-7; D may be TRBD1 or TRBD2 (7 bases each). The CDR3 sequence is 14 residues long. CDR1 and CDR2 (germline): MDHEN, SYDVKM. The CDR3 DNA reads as TGTGCCAGCAGTCCGGCCAGGGGGGGATTGCGCATTAACTTC. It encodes CASSPARGGLRINF.

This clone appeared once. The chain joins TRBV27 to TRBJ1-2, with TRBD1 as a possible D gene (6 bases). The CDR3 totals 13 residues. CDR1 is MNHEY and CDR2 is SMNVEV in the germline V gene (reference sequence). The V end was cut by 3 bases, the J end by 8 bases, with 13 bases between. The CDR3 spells CASSFLGQGGYTF. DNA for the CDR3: TGTGCCAGCAGTTTCTTGGGACAAGGAGGCTACACCTTC.

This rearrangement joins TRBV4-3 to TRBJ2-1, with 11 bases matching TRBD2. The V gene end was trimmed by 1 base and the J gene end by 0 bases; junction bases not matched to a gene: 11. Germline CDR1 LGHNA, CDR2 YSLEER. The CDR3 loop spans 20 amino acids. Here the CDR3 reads CASSQGWLAGGGSSYNEQFF. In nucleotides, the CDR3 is TGCGCCAGCAGCCAAGGGTGGCTAGCGGGAGGAGGGAGCTCCTACAATGAGCAGTTCTTC.

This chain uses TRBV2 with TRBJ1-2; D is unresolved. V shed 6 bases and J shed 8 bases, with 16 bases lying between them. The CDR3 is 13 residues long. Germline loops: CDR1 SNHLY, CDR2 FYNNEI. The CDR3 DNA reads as TGTGCCAGCAGGGAGGACTCTCAGGACGGCTACACCTTC. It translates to CASREDSQDGYTF.

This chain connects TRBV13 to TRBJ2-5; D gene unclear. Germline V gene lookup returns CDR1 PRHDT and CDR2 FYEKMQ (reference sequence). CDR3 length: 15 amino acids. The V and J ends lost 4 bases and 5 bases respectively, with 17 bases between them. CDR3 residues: CASSSRTLPVETQYF. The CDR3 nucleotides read TGTGCCAGCAGCTCTCGGACCCTCCCAGTTGAGACCCAGTACTTC.